This entry lists 24 T cell receptor beta chains sequenced from one sample in a study of T cell changes during pregnancy in multiple sclerosis. Sequencing was performed with immunoSEQ multiplex PCR; in TCRdb, only in-frame clones are kept and a portion is missing. The table shows tens of thousands of clones, with about 91% occurring only once. The source material was peripheral blood, sampled after pregnancy. These TCRs come from a female donor with multiple sclerosis, enrolled in a pregnancy study.

CDR3 loop: CASSDRTGPKLFF. In DNA, the CDR3 is TGTGCCAGCAGTGACCGGACAGGGCCAAAACTGTTTTTT. V gene TRBV6-1 combines with J gene TRBJ1-4; TRBD1 agrees at 8 bases. The CDR3 extends over 13 amino acids. J gave up 10 bases and V 3 bases, and 4 bases lay outside the gene matches. From germline, CDR1 is MNHNS and CDR2 SASEGT.

The rearrangement joins TRBV10-2 to TRBJ2-5; 7 nucleotides line up with TRBD2. The V gene end was trimmed by 9 bases and the J gene end by 2 bases; junction bases not matched to a gene: 6. The germline gives CDR1 WSHSY, CDR2 SAAADI. This CDR3 contains 13 residues. The CDR3 DNA sequence: TGCGCCAGTGTGAGGGGAGGGCAAGAGACCCAGTACTTC. This codes for CASVRGGQETQYF.

The chain uses TRBV6-6 and TRBJ1-5, with D unresolved. V was clipped by 6 bases and J by 0 bases, with 12 bases between them. This CDR3 comprises 15 residues. Germline-derived CDR1 and CDR2 are MNHNY and SVGAGI (reference sequence). The CDR3 spells CASSLGLNSNQPQHF. DNA of the CDR3: TGTGCCAGCAGCTTGGGCCTAAATAGCAATCAGCCCCAGCATTTT.

This clone has only one observation. This rearrangement joins TRBV5-6 to TRBJ2-2; TRBD2 is a possible D gene (6 bases). V lost 0 bases, J lost 0 bases, and 9 bases lay in between. CDR3 length: 16 residues. Germline-derived CDR1 and CDR2 are SGHDT and YYEEEE. CDR3 loop: CASSLVEGPNTGELFF. Written as DNA, the CDR3 is TGTGCCAGCAGCTTGGTGGAGGGACCGAACACCGGGGAGCTGTTTTTT.

The chain uses TRBV7-2 and TRBJ2-1, with 8 bases that match TRBD2. CDR1 SGHTA and CDR2 FQGNSA come from the germline V gene. Unmatched junction bases numbered 5, after V lost 1 base and J lost 3 bases. The CDR3 sequence is 16 residues long. The CDR3 is CASSLEAGAGYNEQFF. As DNA, the CDR3 is TGTGCCAGCAGCTTAGAAGCGGGAGCCGGCTACAATGAGCAGTTCTTC.

The chain uses TRBV11-2 and TRBJ1-4; D ambiguous. The germline V and J ends were trimmed by 4 bases and 7 bases, with 10 bases remaining between them. The germline CDR1 and CDR2 sequences are SGHAT and FQNNGV. There are 13 residues in the CDR3. The CDR3 DNA reads TGTGCCAGCAGCTCGCGACATCTTGAAAAACTGTTTTTT. Encoded protein: CASSSRHLEKLFF.

This chain joins TRBV7-2 and TRBJ2-2; 9 bases fit TRBD1. The CDR3 loop spans 16 amino acids. Germline V CDR1 and CDR2: SGHTA, FQGNSA. The V segment lost 3 bases and the J segment 4 bases; nucleotides outside the gene matches: 6. The CDR3 is CASSLMGQGSTGELFF. The CDR3 nucleotides are TGTGCCAGCAGCTTGATGGGACAGGGTTCCACCGGGGAGCTGTTTTTT. The variable domain in full, with the rest retrieved from reference TRBV7-2 and TRBJ2-2, is GAGVSQSPSNKVTEKGKDVELRCDPISGHTALYWYRQSLGQGLEFLIYFQGNSAPDKSGLPSDRFSAERTGGSVSTLTIQRTQQEDSAVYLCASSLMGQGSTGELFFGEGSRLTVL.

There are a few counts of this clone. The chain combines TRBV5-5 with TRBJ1-5, with D possibly matching TRBD1 (5 bases). The ends were cut back, 0 bases at V and 2 bases at J, with 12 bases in the middle. Germline assignment: CDR1 SGHKS and CDR2 YYEKEE (reference sequence). This CDR3 region has 16 residues. The CDR3 loop reads CASSLEGRAGNQPQHF. CDR3 sequence (DNA): TGTGCCAGCAGCTTGGAGGGCAGGGCTGGCAATCAGCCCCAGCATTTT.

The chain employs TRBV6-5 and TRBJ2-2; 7 bases match TRBD2. CDR3 length equals 14 residues. CDR1 is MNHEY, CDR2 SVGAGI, per germline. V shed 3 bases, J shed 6 bases, and the junction held 4 bases outside the gene matches. The CDR3 region has the DNA TGTGCCAGCAGTTATCTGCGGGAGTCCGGGGAGCTGTTTTTT. Its protein product is CASSYLRESGELFF.

The chain uses TRBV2 and TRBJ2-2, with 7 nucleotides matching TRBD1. The trim removed 6 bases at V and 3 bases at J, leaving 7 bases unmatched. Germline V gene data show CDR1 as SNHLY and CDR2 as FYNNEI. The CDR3 contains 15 residues. CDR3 residues: CASRIEQGYTGELFF. CDR3 in DNA: TGTGCCAGCAGAATCGAACAGGGGTACACCGGGGAGCTGTTTTTT.

V is TRBV2 and J is TRBJ2-7, with a tentative D call TRBD1 (6 bases). V was shortened by 5 bases and J by 3 bases, with 11 bases between the two germline ends. The CDR3 loop spans 13 amino acids. The germline gives CDR1 SNHLY, CDR2 FYNNEI. The CDR3 sequence is CASSTGTSYEQYF. The DNA of the CDR3 is TGTGCCAGCAGTACCGGGACAAGCTACGAGCAGTACTTC.

DNA for the CDR3: TGTGCCTGGTACAGGGCTATAAGGTCCTACGAGCAGTACTTC. Its protein is CAWYRAIRSYEQYF. J is TRBJ2-7 and V is TRBV30; D possibly corresponds to TRBD1 (6 bases). This CDR3 is built from 14 residues. V dropped 5 bases and J dropped 1 base, with 15 bases sitting between them. Germline CDR1 GTSNPN, CDR2 SVGIG (reference sequence).

The genes are TRBV2 and TRBJ2-1; 10 bases are shared with TRBD2. V shed 8 bases, J shed 2 bases, and the junction held 6 bases outside the gene matches. Germline V gene lookup returns CDR1 SNHLY and CDR2 FYNNEI. This CDR3 region has 15 residues. CDR3 nucleotides: TGTGCCAGCTCTAGCGGGAGCAGTCCCTACAATGAGCAGTTCTTC. It codes for CASSSGSSPYNEQFF.

This chain links TRBV7-9 with TRBJ2-2, with D tentatively TRBD2 (6 bases). This CDR3 comprises 16 residues. Per the germline V gene, CDR1 is SEHNR and CDR2 is FQNEAQ (reference sequence). Deletions cut 1 base from V and 1 base from J, with 10 bases between. CDR3 sequence reads: CASSLDGSRNTGELFF. The CDR3 region has the DNA TGTGCCAGCAGCTTAGACGGGAGTAGGAACACCGGGGAGCTGTTTTTT.

V is TRBV6-5 and J is TRBJ1-2, with D uncertain. The germline gives CDR1 MNHEY, CDR2 SVGAGI. This CDR3 spans 14 amino acids. Trimming removed 2 bases at V and 6 bases at J, with 13 bases between. The CDR3 loop reads CASSYAVRVHGYTF. In DNA form, the CDR3 reads TGTGCCAGCAGTTACGCGGTTCGAGTTCATGGCTACACCTTC.

V usage is TRBV7-2 and J usage is TRBJ2-1, with TRBD2 identical over 7 bases. This CDR3 comprises 17 residues. The germline gives CDR1 SGHTA, CDR2 FQGNSA. The ends lost 2 bases at V and 4 bases at J; junction bases unmatched: 11. In nucleotides, the CDR3 is TGTGCCAGCAGCTTAAAAGCCACGGGAGGTCCGTACAATGAGCAGTTCTTC. The encoded protein is CASSLKATGGPYNEQFF.

The rearrangement links TRBV5-1 to TRBJ1-1, with a tentative D call TRBD1 (6 bases). Trimming took 1 base from V and 4 from J, leaving 14 bases between them. Germline CDR1 is SGHRS and CDR2 is YFSETQ. The CDR3 has 15 residues. This CDR3 is CASSLLGTRGTEAFF. DNA of the CDR3: TGCGCCAGCAGCTTGCTCGGGACAAGGGGCACTGAAGCTTTCTTT.

The V and J genes are TRBV9 and TRBJ2-1; 9 positions match TRBD2. The CDR3 contains 15 residues. Germline CDR1 is SGDLS and CDR2 is YYNGEE. Trimming cost V 0 bases and J 15 bases; bases outside gene matches: 13. CDR3: CASSVGLAGPTFPFF. CDR3 coding DNA: TGTGCCAGCAGCGTAGGGCTAGCGGGACCAACTTTCCCGTTCTTC. The full variable domain, with the rest looked up from reference TRBV9 and TRBJ2-1, is DSGVTQTPKHLITATGQRVTLRCSPRSGDLSVYWYQQSLDQGLQFLIQYYNGEERAKGNILERFSAQQFPDLHSELNLSSLELGDSALYFCASSVGLAGPTFPFFGPGTRLTVL.

This chain links TRBV30 with TRBJ2-7, with 10 bases aligning to TRBD2. Germline V lookup: CDR1 GTSNPN, CDR2 SVGIG (reference sequence). V shed 3 bases and J 0 bases; nucleotides not matched to a gene: 2. The CDR3 is made up of 14 amino acids. DNA of the CDR3: TGTGCCTGGAGACTAGCGGGGTCCTCCTACGAGCAGTACTTC. The encoded protein is CAWRLAGSSYEQYF.

The genes are TRBV18 and TRBJ2-7; 11 bases map to TRBD2. CDR3 length: 15 residues. The junction had 5 bases not matched to a gene; V was cut back by 5 bases and J by 2 bases. Germline V gene lookup returns CDR1 KGHSH and CDR2 LQKENI. This CDR3 reads CASSFIAGGTYEQYF. Here the CDR3 DNA reads TGTGCCAGCTCATTTATAGCGGGAGGGACCTACGAGCAGTACTTC. The variable domain in full, with the rest retrieved from reference TRBV18 and TRBJ2-7, is NAGVMQNPRHLVRRRGQEARLRCSPMKGHSHVYWYRQLPEEGLKFMVYLQKENIIDESGMPKERFSAEFPKEGPSILRIQQVVRGDSAAYFCASSFIAGGTYEQYFGPGTRLTVT.

The genes are TRBV2 and TRBJ2-4, with D unclear. The CDR3 loop spans 14 amino acids. Germline loops: CDR1 SNHLY, CDR2 FYNNEI. Deletions cut 2 bases from V and 7 bases from J, with 12 bases between. The CDR3 nucleotides read TGTGCCAGCAGTGAAACGCTAGGAGTGAACATTCAGTACTTC. Translating it yields CASSETLGVNIQYF.

V and J are TRBV2 and TRBJ1-2, with D hard to call. V was shortened by 8 bases and J by 7 bases, with 8 bases between the two germline ends. CDR1 is SNHLY, CDR2 FYNNEI, per germline. CDR3 size: 10 residues. The CDR3 region is CASWEGGYTF. The CDR3 DNA follows: TGTGCCAGCTGGGAGGGTGGCTACACCTTC.

The chain's CDR3 is CASSARQELSGANVLTF. CDR3 coding DNA: TGTGCCAGCAGCGCGAGACAGGAACTCTCTGGGGCCAACGTCCTGACTTTC. The chain employs TRBV9 and TRBJ2-6, with D possibly being TRBD1 (6 bases). The CDR3 runs to 17 residues. The germline CDR1 and CDR2 sequences are SGDLS and YYNGEE. Trimming removed 3 bases from V and 0 bases from J, with 13 bases in between.

The genes are TRBV27 and TRBJ1-2; TRBD1 aligns across 8 bases. Trimming cost V 2 bases and J 7 bases; bases outside gene matches: 15. Germline lookup yields CDR1 MNHEY and CDR2 SMNVEV (reference sequence). The CDR3 length is 17 residues. CDR3 sequence (DNA): TGTGCCAGCAGTTTAATCCAGGGGGCGCTTATATTCAGTGGCTACACCTTC. This translates into CASSLIQGALIFSGYTF.